Following are 7 T cell receptor beta chains from one sample sequenced in a study of immune heterogeneity within non-small cell lung tumors. Multiplex PCR amplified TCR beta CDR3 with 32 V and 13 J primers. TCRdb re-called the multiplex PCR reads through MiXCR, storing one row per CDR3 protein. Of about 3,300 distinct CDR3 sequences in the sample, about 50% were seen once. Template material comprised bulk tumor genomic DNA at about 610 ng per sample. Far-apart biopsies, several per primary tumor, were taken during surgery. It was patients with untreated, newly diagnosed non-small cell lung cancer who underwent curative surgery. The specimen sequenced was lung tumor tissue. These receptors were taken from a man between 60 and 75 years old with non-small cell lung cancer.

The chain recombines TRBV28 with TRBJ2-7; D remains ambiguous. This CDR3 has 12 residues. CDR1 and CDR2 (germline): MDHEN, SYDVKM. V was pared by 8 bases and J by 0 bases, with 8 bases between. For the CDR3, the DNA is TGTGCCAGCGCGGACCCCTCCTACGAGCAGTACTTC. Translation: CASADPSYEQYF.

By sample share, this clonotype is medium-sized. The rearrangement links TRBV5-6 to TRBJ2-5, with 9 positions matching TRBD2. This CDR3 is 14 amino acids long. Germline CDR1 SGHDT, CDR2 YYEEEE. The junction had 2 bases not matched to a gene; V was cut back by 0 bases and J by 5 bases. The CDR3 region has the DNA TGTGCCAGCAGCTTGGCTGCGGGAGGGGAGACCCAGTACTTC. This codes for CASSLAAGGETQYF.

This clonotype was seen just once. V gene TRBV5-1 combines with J gene TRBJ2-7; D remains unclear. The CDR3 totals 15 residues. CDR1 and CDR2 from the germline V gene are SGHRS and YFSETQ. The V gene lost 0 bases and the J gene lost 5 bases, with 15 bases spanning the gap. The CDR3, as DNA: TGCGCCAGCAGCTTGGGAGGCGGTAACACCCACGAGCAGTACTTC. Translating it yields CASSLGGGNTHEQYF.

The chain employs TRBV24-1 and TRBJ2-3; D not certain. CDR1 and CDR2 from the germline V gene are KGHDR and SFDVKD. This CDR3 has 14 amino acids. V lost 3 bases, J lost 0 bases, and 6 bases lay in between. DNA for the CDR3: TGTGCCACCAGTGATCCCGGGAGCACAGATACGCAGTATTTT. As protein: CATSDPGSTDTQYF.

This sequence joins TRBV20-1 and TRBJ2-1; unclear D gene. This CDR3 has 14 residues. From germline, CDR1 is DFQATT and CDR2 SNEGSKA (reference sequence). V was clipped by 3 bases and J by 15 bases, with 24 bases between them. DNA of the CDR3: TGCAGTGCTAGTGTCCCGTCCCCTTCCGGATGGCCGTTCTTC. This gives the protein CSASVPSPSGWPFF.

The rearrangement joins TRBV7-9 to TRBJ2-7, with D maybe TRBD2 (6 bases). CDR1 and CDR2 from the germline V gene are SEHNR and FQNEAQ (reference sequence). The CDR3 covers 15 residues. V was clipped by 6 bases and J by 4 bases, with 19 bases between them. The CDR3 sequence is CASSDGGALKYEQYF. As DNA, the CDR3 is TGTGCCAGCAGTGACGGGGGAGCCCTCAAATACGAGCAGTACTTC.

As regards this clonotype: Likely a read error: the CDR3 ends without its conserved phenylalanine or tryptophan. The chain carries TRBV11-2 and TRBJ1-1; no clear D gene. The CDR3 runs 12 residues. The V gene lost 1 base and the J gene lost 8 bases, with 8 bases spanning the gap. CDR1 is SGHAT and CDR2 is FQNNGV in the germline V gene. CDR3 protein: CASSLGAAEAFS. The CDR3 bases are TGTGCCAGCAGCTTAGGGGCAGCCGAAGCTTTCTCT.